A single sample is the source of the 26 T cell receptor beta chains below, sequenced in a study of patients and donors after allogeneic stem cell transplantation. TCRdb independently ran MiXCR on the RT-PCR reads; one entry per CDR3 protein. Altogether more than 850,000 distinct CDR3 sequences are present, more than 15% being singletons, with the ten largest covering 5% to 6.5%. Source material: blood, either unsorted or a sorted T cell fraction (not recorded which). The receptor source for this set is a human donor who was either an allogeneic HSCT recipient or a stem cell or donor lymphocyte infusion donor (not recorded which). It is not recorded whose cells these are; they may come from a transplant donor.

The chain employs TRBV7-9 and TRBJ2-5; 9 bases fit TRBD2. Germline CDR1 and CDR2: SEHNR and FQNEAQ (reference sequence). V was clipped by 3 bases and J by 1 base; unmatched bases: 6. This CDR3 is 16 amino acids long. CDR3 bases: TGTGCCAGCAGCTTGTGGGTGACTAGCGGCCAAGAGACCCAGTACTTC. It is translated as CASSLWVTSGQETQYF.

The V gene is TRBV20-1, the J gene TRBJ2-5, with a weak D call TRBD2 (7 bases). The germline V gene encodes CDR1 DFQATT and CDR2 SNEGSKA (reference sequence). V was pared by 6 bases and J by 5 bases, with 22 bases between. The CDR3 consists of 15 residues. CDR3 nucleotide sequence: TGCAGTGCCATCCTGCGGGGGCCGAGCACGGAGACCCAGTACTTC. This codes for CSAILRGPSTETQYF.

This chain uses TRBV30 with TRBJ1-4; 9 bases line up with TRBD1. CDR1 is GTSNPN, CDR2 SVGIG, per germline (reference sequence). The CDR3 contains 13 residues. Trimming took 6 bases from V and 7 from J; bases not matched to a gene: 6. The CDR3 nucleotides are TGTGCCTGTGGCCGGGACAGGGCTGAAAAACTGTTTTTT. Translated: CACGRDRAEKLFF. Combining the CDR3 with reference TRBV30 and TRBJ1-4 gives the whole variable domain SQTIHQWPATLVQPVGSPLSLECTVEGTSNPNLYWYRQAAGRGLQLLFYSVGIGQISSEVPQNLSASRPQDRQFILSSKKLLLSDSGFYLCACGRDRAEKLFFGSGTQLSVL.

The chain links TRBV9 to TRBJ2-2, with D perhaps assigned TRBD1 or TRBD2 (6 bases each). V was cut by 3 bases and J by 3 bases, with 15 bases left in between. CDR1 and CDR2 (germline): SGDLS, YYNGEE. This CDR3 contains 16 residues. The CDR3 here is CASSAGAFGDTGELFF. The CDR3 nucleotides are TGTGCCAGCAGCGCGGGGGCTTTCGGGGACACCGGGGAGCTGTTTTTT. Full variable domain (remainder filled in from reference TRBV9 and TRBJ2-2): DSGVTQTPKHLITATGQRVTLRCSPRSGDLSVYWYQQSLDQGLQFLIQYYNGEERAKGNILERFSAQQFPDLHSELNLSSLELGDSALYFCASSAGAFGDTGELFFGEGSRLTVL.

This clonotype has only one observation. The chain joins TRBV18 to TRBJ1-1; tentatively, D is TRBD1 (5 bases). The V gene's germline CDR1 is KGHSH and CDR2 LQKENI. V lost 4 bases and J 1 base, leaving 13 bases between the germline ends. The CDR3 is made up of 15 amino acids. Written as DNA, the CDR3 is TGTGCCAGCTCACTGGGGGGTGAAAAGAACACTGAAGCTTTCTTT. Protein product: CASSLGGEKNTEAFF.

This clonotype was seen only a few times. The chain couples TRBV7-2 to TRBJ1-1; TRBD1 matches 7 bases. Trimming removed 7 bases from V and 5 bases from J; junction bases left unmatched: 16. Germline V lookup: CDR1 SGHTA, CDR2 FQGNSA. CDR3 length: 16 residues. The CDR3 DNA reads TGTGCCAGCACCCTAGTGATACAGGGGCCCATAACTGAAGCTTTCTTT. Amino acids: CASTLVIQGPITEAFF.

The J gene is TRBJ2-6, the V gene TRBV27, with D possibly TRBD1 on 5 matching bases. The CDR3 is 16 amino acids. The germline V gene has CDR1 MNHEY and CDR2 SMNVEV (reference sequence). Trimming shortened V by 1 base and J by 0 bases, and 7 bases separated the two germline ends. Written as DNA, the CDR3 is TGTGCCAGCAGTTTATACAGGAGCTCTGGGGCCAACGTCCTGACTTTC. Its protein product is CASSLYRSSGANVLTF.

This clonotype showed up just a few times. The chain couples TRBV28 to TRBJ1-2; TRBD1 matches at 11 bases. Per germline, CDR1 MDHEN and CDR2 SYDVKM. The CDR3 totals 14 residues. Trimming removed 7 bases from V and 4 bases from J; junction bases left unmatched: 5. CDR3 in amino acids: CASTIGTGGYGYTF. CDR3 nucleotide sequence: TGTGCCAGCACCATAGGGACAGGGGGCTATGGCTACACCTTC.

This clonotype was counted between two and nine times. The V and J genes are TRBV27 and TRBJ2-7; D is perhaps TRBD1 (6 bases). V was pared by 5 bases and J by 7 bases, with 27 bases between. CDR3 length: 17 residues. Per germline, CDR1 MNHEY and CDR2 SMNVEV (reference sequence). The CDR3 spells CASSPLERQGSIGEQYF. The CDR3 nucleotides are TGTGCCAGCAGTCCCCTGGAGCGGCAGGGGTCGATCGGGGAGCAGTACTTC.

Written as DNA, the CDR3 is TGTGCCAGCACCCCAAACGGGGCAGATACGCAGTATTTT. Translation: CASTPNGADTQYF. The chain combines TRBV12-3 or TRBV12-4 with TRBJ2-3; the D gene is possibly TRBD2 (5 bases). Deletions cut 7 bases from V and 4 bases from J, with 12 bases between. The CDR3 spans 13 residues.

The chain employs TRBV27 and TRBJ2-7; D is possibly TRBD2 (6 bases). Between the trimmed V and J ends, which lost 2 bases and 0 bases, there was a span of 14 bases. Germline values: CDR1 MNHEY, CDR2 SMNVEV (reference sequence). The length of the CDR3 is 16 residues. The CDR3 coding sequence is TGTGCCAGCAGTTTAGTACGGGGGAGATACTCCTACGAGCAGTACTTC. It encodes CASSLVRGRYSYEQYF.

This clonotype was counted between two and nine times. This rearrangement joins TRBV2 to TRBJ1-3; a possible D gene is TRBD1 (6 bases). CDR1 and CDR2 (germline): SNHLY, FYNNEI. There are 13 residues in the CDR3. V was pared by 5 bases and J by 4 bases, with 9 bases between. CDR3 protein: CASSFDRGNTIYF. The CDR3 DNA reads TGTGCCAGCAGTTTTGACAGGGGAAACACCATATATTTT.

The chain has TRBV7-3 and TRBJ2-6; TRBD2 aligns across 7 bases. Trimming cost V 4 bases and J 1 base; bases outside gene matches: 16. The CDR3 contains 20 residues. Germline lookup yields CDR1 SGHTA and CDR2 FQGTGA. CDR3 loop: CASSSKGGLDARSGANVLTF. CDR3 bases: TGTGCCAGCAGCTCCAAGGGTGGACTAGATGCCCGATCTGGGGCCAACGTCCTGACTTTC.

The V and J genes are TRBV24-1 and TRBJ2-5, with 14 bases matching TRBD2. The CDR3 sequence is 17 residues long. The germline CDR1 and CDR2 sequences are KGHDR and SFDVKD. Trimming cost V 8 bases and J 2 bases; bases outside gene matches: 9. CDR3 sequence reads: CATKGTSGSGRQETQYF. The DNA for the CDR3 is TGTGCCACCAAAGGGACTAGCGGGAGCGGCCGACAAGAGACCCAGTACTTC.

This clonotype showed up many times. This chain links TRBV24-1 with TRBJ2-7; D ambiguous. CDR1 is KGHDR and CDR2 is SFDVKD in the germline V gene. V lost 6 bases and J lost 0, with 11 bases in between. CDR3 size: 14 residues. For the CDR3, the DNA is TGTGCCACCAGTCCGGACGGAGTCTCCTACGAGCAGTACTTC. Translated: CATSPDGVSYEQYF.

This clonotype has more than one count but fewer than ten. This rearrangement joins TRBV19 to TRBJ2-7; TRBD1 agrees at 8 bases. V shed 3 bases, J shed 2 bases, and the junction held 9 bases outside the gene matches. Germline CDR1 reads LNHDA; CDR2 reads SQIVND (reference sequence). The CDR3 sequence is 16 residues long. CDR3 nucleotide sequence: TGTGCCAGTAGTATTGATCAGGGGGCAAGGACCTACGAGCAGTACTTC. This sequence encodes CASSIDQGARTYEQYF.

J is TRBJ1-4 and V is TRBV20-1; D may be TRBD1 (6 bases). The V gene's germline CDR1 is DFQATT and CDR2 SNEGSKA (reference sequence). The CDR3 is made up of 14 amino acids. Trimming pared 2 bases from V and 8 bases from J, leaving 15 bases between. The CDR3 loop is CSARSAGVGEKLFF. In DNA, the CDR3 is TGCAGTGCTAGATCGGCAGGGGTAGGCGAAAAACTGTTTTTT.

This clonotype was seen a few times. The chain has TRBV20-1 and TRBJ1-1; tentative D call: TRBD1 (6 bases). V was pared by 5 bases and J by 4 bases, with 14 bases between. The CDR3 length is 13 residues. Germline values: CDR1 DFQATT, CDR2 SNEGSKA (reference sequence). The CDR3 nucleotides are TGCAGTGCTGGCCGGGGGGCCTCCACTGAAGCTTTCTTT. Translation gives CSAGRGASTEAFF.

The V gene is TRBV5-5, the J gene TRBJ2-5, with D perhaps being TRBD1 or TRBD2 (5 bases each). The V and J ends lost 0 bases and 6 bases respectively, with 15 bases between them. There are 15 residues in the CDR3. Per germline, CDR1 SGHKS and CDR2 YYEKEE (reference sequence). CDR3 DNA sequence: TGTGCCAGCAGCTTGGAGGGACCGGGTGTGAAGACCCAGTACTTC. Protein sequence: CASSLEGPGVKTQYF.

This clonotype was recorded at least ten times. The J gene is TRBJ1-1, the V gene TRBV5-6; TRBD1 is a possible D gene (6 bases). Germline-derived CDR1 and CDR2 are SGHDT and YYEEEE. CDR3 length: 15 amino acids. Deletions cut 3 bases from V and 1 base from J, with 13 bases between. The CDR3 loop reads CASSYSGTKNTEAFF. The CDR3 DNA follows: TGTGCCAGCAGCTACTCCGGGACAAAGAACACTGAAGCTTTCTTT.

The V call is TRBV4-2, the J call TRBJ2-2; the match to TRBD1 covers 10 bases. Germline loops: CDR1 LGHNA, CDR2 YNFKEQ. V lost 3 bases to trimming and J lost 4 bases; unmatched junction nucleotides: 8. This CDR3 comprises 17 residues. In DNA, the CDR3 is TGTGCCAGCAGCCATCCGCCCGGACAGGGGGGCACCGGGGAGCTGTTTTTT. It encodes CASSHPPGQGGTGELFF.

The genes are TRBV24-1 and TRBJ1-5, with D hard to call. V dropped 3 bases and J dropped 4 bases, with 9 bases sitting between them. The CDR3 sequence is 14 residues long. Germline loops: CDR1 KGHDR, CDR2 SFDVKD. Written as DNA, the CDR3 is TGTGCCACCAGTGATATAGGACTAAATCAGCCCCAGCATTTT. It translates to CATSDIGLNQPQHF.

This clonotype was found a few times. The V gene is TRBV6-1, the J gene TRBJ1-1, with D possibly being TRBD1 (6 bases). CDR3 length equals 13 residues. Germline lookup yields CDR1 MNHNS and CDR2 SASEGT. The V end lost 5 bases, the J end lost 6 bases, and 13 bases lay between the germline ends. The CDR3 DNA is TGTGCCAGCAGTAACAGGGCGGGCCCTGAAGCTTTCTTT. As protein: CASSNRAGPEAFF.

V and J are TRBV7-2 and TRBJ1-5, with 9 nucleotides matching TRBD1. CDR3 length: 15 residues. V lost 3 bases to trimming and J lost 5 bases; unmatched junction nucleotides: 5. Germline CDR1 SGHTA, CDR2 FQGNSA. As DNA, the CDR3 is TGTGCCAGCAGCTTGCAACAGGGGGCTTATCAGCCCCAGCATTTT. Its protein is CASSLQQGAYQPQHF.

This chain uses TRBV4-2 with TRBJ2-4; D gene ambiguous. V lost 2 bases and J 4 bases, leaving 6 bases between the germline ends. The CDR3 is 13 residues long. CDR1 is LGHNA and CDR2 is YNFKEQ in the germline V gene. CDR3 DNA sequence: TGTGCCAGCAGCCAATCCCCGAAAAACATTCAGTACTTC. It specifies CASSQSPKNIQYF.

This clonotype was seen repeatedly, ten times or more. This chain links TRBV20-1 with TRBJ2-1; 9 bases align to TRBD2. After removal of 5 bases from V and 2 bases from J, the junction contained 4 bases not matched to a gene. This CDR3 comprises 14 residues. Germline assignment: CDR1 DFQATT and CDR2 SNEGSKA (reference sequence). CDR3 sequence reads: CSAGSGGTYNEQFF. CDR3 sequence (DNA): TGCAGTGCTGGTAGCGGGGGCACCTACAATGAGCAGTTCTTC.